Listed here are 7 T cell receptor beta chains from one sample, sequenced in a study of regulatory T cells in long-lasting Graves disease. The time point here: newly diagnosed GD, antithyroid drugs for less than 3 months. After RNA was extracted from PBMCs, the TCR library was made from it. Arm-PCR of CDR3 regions and iRepertoire HTBI primers were used to build TCR beta libraries. From the multiplex PCR reads, TCRdb called clonotypes with MiXCR, one entry per CDR3 protein. The repertoire holds a few hundred thousand distinct CDR3 sequences, with 20% to 25% as singletons. This specimen was peripheral blood mononuclear cells (PBMCs), taken at new diagnosis, from a patient treated with antithyroid drugs. Receptors originate from a female donor with Graves disease.

This chain joins TRBV9 and TRBJ1-2, with D tentatively TRBD1 (6 bases). V shed 3 bases and J shed 4 bases, with 10 bases lying between them. The CDR3 extends over 13 amino acids. Germline-derived CDR1 and CDR2 are SGDLS and YYNGEE. CDR3 sequence: CASSDRDFYGYTF. DNA of the CDR3: TGTGCCAGCAGCGACAGGGACTTCTATGGCTACACCTTC.

Ten or more counts support this clonotype. The rearrangement joins TRBV20-1 to TRBJ2-7, with D uncertain. Germline assignment: CDR1 DFQATT and CDR2 SNEGSKA (reference sequence). This CDR3 contains 12 residues. Trimming shortened V by 3 bases and J by 0 bases, and 6 bases separated the two germline ends. The CDR3 DNA reads TGCAGTGCTAGCAAAGACTCCTACGAGCAGTACTTC. This sequence encodes CSASKDSYEQYF.

The rearrangement uses TRBV7-2 and TRBJ2-3; 12 bases fit TRBD2. With 5 bases clipped from V and 4 bases from J, the junction kept 7 bases outside the gene matches. From germline, CDR1 is SGHTA and CDR2 FQGNSA. The CDR3 spans 16 residues. CDR3 in amino acids: CASSLQTSGSADTQYF. Written as DNA, the CDR3 is TGTGCCAGCAGCCTCCAGACTAGCGGGAGTGCAGATACGCAGTATTTT.

Many counts were recorded for this clonotype. This chain joins TRBV19 and TRBJ2-5; D not certain. This CDR3 contains 17 residues. The V end was cut by 3 bases, the J end by 0 bases, with 17 bases between. CDR1 is LNHDA and CDR2 is SQIVND in the germline V gene (reference sequence). The chain's CDR3 is CASSIRATTSNQETQYF. The CDR3 region has the DNA TGTGCCAGTAGTATCCGGGCCACAACAAGTAACCAAGAGACCCAGTACTTC.

This clonotype was observed many times. The chain links TRBV28 to TRBJ2-1, with 8 bases lining up with TRBD2. V gave up 2 bases and J gave up 5 bases; unmatched junction bases: 5. The CDR3 has 15 residues. The germline V gene encodes CDR1 MDHEN and CDR2 SYDVKM. CDR3 DNA: TGTGCCAGCAGTTTAGGCGGGGGGATCAACAATGAGCAGTTCTTC. Its translation: CASSLGGGINNEQFF.

The chain recombines TRBV28 with TRBJ1-2; D remains unclear. The CDR3 runs 14 residues. Trimming cost V 5 bases and J 7 bases, with 17 bases left between them. Germline CDR1 reads MDHEN; CDR2 reads SYDVKM. The CDR3 sequence is CASSDSGSPSGYTF. The CDR3, as DNA: TGTGCCAGCAGTGACTCGGGCAGCCCCAGTGGCTACACCTTC.

The rearrangement joins TRBV11-2 to TRBJ2-1, with 8 nucleotides matching TRBD2. The germline gives CDR1 SGHAT, CDR2 FQNNGV. Trimming at V came to 1 base and at J to 7 bases, leaving 6 bases not matched to a gene. The CDR3 runs 15 residues. The CDR3 coding sequence is TGTGCCAGCAGCTTAGTCGGGGGGGCCCGGAATGAGCAGTTCTTC. The encoded protein is CASSLVGGARNEQFF.